This T cell receptor (beta chain) was retrieved from a study of patients and donors after allogeneic stem cell transplantation. Germline V gives CDR1 ENHRY, CDR2 SYGVKD. Deletions cut 0 bases from V and 6 bases from J, with 9 bases between. This CDR3 contains 13 residues. Each CDR3 protein gets one entry after TCRdb re-called the RT-PCR reads with MiXCR. The repertoire includes some 2,000 distinct CDR3 sequences, roughly 18% of them detected once, and approximately 13% sits in the top ten. This clonotype is large. The V and J genes are TRBV10-3 and TRBJ2-7, with D maybe TRBD2 (6 bases). Input material: blood, either unsorted or a sorted T cell fraction (not recorded which). This TCR was recovered from a human donor who was either an allogeneic HSCT recipient or a stem cell or donor lymphocyte infusion donor (not recorded which). It is not recorded whose cells these are; they may come from a transplant donor. In DNA, the CDR3 is TGTGCCATCAGTGAGTCTCTAGCGCCCGAGCAGTACTTC. Its protein product is CAISESLAPEQYF.